The sequence of this TCR beta chain was determined in a study of beta chain features in type 1 diabetes. At the level of the study: Cell yields, gender and age were similar in healthy donors and patients.

General study points: A closer apparent resemblance between naive, central memory and Treg TCRB repertoires was seen in patients than in healthy donors. Fewer junction insertions and more nucleotide deletions appeared in type 1 diabetes patients.

cDNA synthesis used the whole RNA isolate, giving expressed TCRB sequences. Data came from immunoSEQ multiplex PCR; TCRdb stores just in-frame clones and leaves some out. The sample holds 850,000 to 900,000 clones, 15% to 20% seen once. Remarks on this clone: The antigen remains unidentified.

The germline CDR1 and CDR2 sequences are SEHNR and FQNEAQ (reference sequence). V lost 7 bases, J lost 8 bases, and 11 bases stayed unmatched. This CDR3 region has 14 residues. The rearrangement links TRBV7-9 to TRBJ1-2, with 9 bases lining up with TRBD1. The sequence derives from a woman between 18 and 30 years old in good health. Sequencing input: naive CD4+ T cells from blood. As DNA, the CDR3 is TGTGCCAGCACTTGGACAGGGGATGTAATCGGCTACACCTTC. Its translation is CASTWTGDVIGYTF.